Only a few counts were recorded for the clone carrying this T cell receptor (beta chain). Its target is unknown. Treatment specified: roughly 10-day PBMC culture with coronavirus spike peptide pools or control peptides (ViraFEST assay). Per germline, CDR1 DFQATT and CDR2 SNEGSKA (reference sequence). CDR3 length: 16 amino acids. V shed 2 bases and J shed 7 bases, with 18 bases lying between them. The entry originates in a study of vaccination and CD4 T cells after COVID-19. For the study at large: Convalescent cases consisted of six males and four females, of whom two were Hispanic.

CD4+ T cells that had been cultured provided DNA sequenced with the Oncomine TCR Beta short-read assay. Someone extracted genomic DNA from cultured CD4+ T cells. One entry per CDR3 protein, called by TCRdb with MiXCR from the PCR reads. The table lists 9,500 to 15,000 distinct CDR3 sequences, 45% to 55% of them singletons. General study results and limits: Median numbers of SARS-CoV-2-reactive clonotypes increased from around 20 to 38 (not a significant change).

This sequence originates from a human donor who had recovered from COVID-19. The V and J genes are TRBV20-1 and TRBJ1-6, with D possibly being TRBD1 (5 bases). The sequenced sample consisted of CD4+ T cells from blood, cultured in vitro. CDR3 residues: CSARKPRAGLNSPLHF. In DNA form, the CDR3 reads TGCAGTGCTAGAAAACCTCGGGCAGGGTTGAATTCACCCCTCCACTTT.